The 23 T cell receptor beta chains below all came from one sample that was sequenced in a study of T cell responses to AZD1222 COVID-19 vaccine. Measured with immunoSEQ multiplex PCR; TCRdb has only the in-frame clones, and not every one. This table holds 180,000 or so clones, 90% to 95% found once. Sequenced material: peripheral blood, taken on day 0 of AZD1222 vaccination. These receptor sequences come from an adult in good health.

The chain links TRBV19 to TRBJ1-1, with D perhaps matching TRBD1 (5 bases). Germline loops: CDR1 LNHDA, CDR2 SQIVND (reference sequence). The CDR3 length is 16 residues. Trimming shortened V by 2 bases and J by 1 base, and 14 bases separated the two germline ends. DNA for the CDR3: TGTGCCAGTAGTATATCCTCGGGACGCCGGAACACTGAAGCTTTCTTT. It yields the protein CASSISSGRRNTEAFF.

A single count supports this clone. The V and J genes are TRBV12-3 or TRBV12-4 and TRBJ1-1, with TRBD1 matching 7 bases. Trimming took 6 bases from V and 3 from J; bases not matched to a gene: 4. There are 13 residues in the CDR3. CDR3 residues: CASSPGGDTEAFF. The CDR3 DNA sequence: TGTGCCAGCAGCCCAGGGGGAGACACTGAAGCTTTCTTT.

V is TRBV27 and J is TRBJ1-2; D gene ambiguous. Germline V gives CDR1 MNHEY, CDR2 SMNVEV (reference sequence). Deletions cut 6 bases from V and 3 bases from J, with 11 bases between. The CDR3 contains 13 residues. This CDR3 is CASSHGPYYGYTF. CDR3 nucleotides: TGTGCCAGCAGCCATGGGCCCTACTATGGCTACACCTTC.

The chain uses TRBV7-3 and TRBJ2-1; weak D call: TRBD2 (6 bases). With 2 bases removed from V and 9 bases from J, the gap between germline ends came to 14 bases. CDR1 is SGHTA, CDR2 FQGTGA, per germline. The CDR3 contains 14 residues. The CDR3 DNA reads as TGTGCCAGCAGCTTAGCGTCGGGAGCGGGTGAGCAGTTCTTC. Amino acids: CASSLASGAGEQFF.

V usage is TRBV29-1 and J usage is TRBJ1-1; D unclear. The CDR3 sequence is 13 residues long. CDR1 is SQVTM, CDR2 ANQGSEA, per germline. V lost 5 bases to trimming and J lost 5 bases, with 15 bases between them. The CDR3 spells CSVIARAWTEAFF. The CDR3, as DNA: TGCAGCGTTATCGCTAGGGCGTGGACTGAAGCTTTCTTT.

V is TRBV12-3 or TRBV12-4 and J is TRBJ2-1; TRBD2 might be the D (5 bases). V gave up 1 base and J gave up 7 bases, with 8 bases separating them. The CDR3 has 13 amino acids. The CDR3, as DNA: TGTGCCAGCAGTTTAGGGACTCGTAATGAGCAGTTCTTC. Translating gives CASSLGTRNEQFF.

The chain joins TRBV2 to TRBJ2-3; no reliable D call. The CDR3 has 10 amino acids. The germline CDR1 and CDR2 sequences are SNHLY and FYNNEI. Trimming took off 7 bases at V and 12 bases at J, with 11 bases between the two ends. The CDR3 spells CASNEYIQYF. The CDR3 nucleotides read TGTGCCAGCAATGAGTACATACAGTATTTT.

The V call is TRBV7-8, the J call TRBJ2-4; a weak D match, TRBD2 (5 bases). CDR3 size: 14 residues. V was clipped by 5 bases and J by 2 bases, with 10 bases between them. Germline CDR1 SGHVS, CDR2 FQNEAQ. The CDR3 sequence is CASSGRWTKNIQYF. The CDR3, as DNA: TGTGCCAGCAGCGGGAGATGGACCAAAAACATTCAGTACTTC.

This clone has just one count. The chain employs TRBV6-5 and TRBJ2-7; unclear D gene. The CDR3 spans 15 residues. The V gene lost 2 bases and the J gene lost 0 bases, with 11 bases spanning the gap. The germline V gene encodes CDR1 MNHEY and CDR2 SVGAGI. The CDR3 here is CASSYGIRSSYEQYF. CDR3 nucleotide sequence: TGTGCCAGCAGTTACGGTATTCGGAGCTCCTACGAGCAGTACTTC.

The V call is TRBV2, the J call TRBJ1-4; a weak D match, TRBD1 (5 bases). With 6 bases removed from V and 7 bases from J, the gap between germline ends came to 9 bases. Germline V CDR1 and CDR2: SNHLY, FYNNEI. This CDR3 is built from 12 residues. CDR3 loop: CASRRGSEKLFF. DNA of the CDR3: TGTGCCAGCAGACGGGGCTCTGAAAAACTGTTTTTT.

This chain uses TRBV7-2 with TRBJ1-2; TRBD1 aligns across 8 bases. CDR3 length equals 15 residues. Germline lookup yields CDR1 SGHTA and CDR2 FQGNSA. J lost 5 bases, V lost 5 bases, and 10 bases had no gene match. The CDR3 DNA is TGTGCCAGCAGCGCTAGAGCAGGGGGCGGGTATGGCTACACCTTC. This sequence encodes CASSARAGGGYGYTF. The whole variable domain, remainder taken from reference TRBV7-2 and TRBJ1-2, is GAGVSQSPSNKVTEKGKDVELRCDPISGHTALYWYRQSLGQGLEFLIYFQGNSAPDKSGLPSDRFSAERTGGSVSTLTIQRTQQEDSAVYLCASSARAGGGYGYTFGSGTRLTVV.

This chain connects TRBV5-1 to TRBJ1-3; the D gene is possibly TRBD1 (5 bases). The germline V and J ends were trimmed by 8 bases and 0 bases, with 21 bases remaining between them. The CDR3 length is 17 residues. From germline, CDR1 is SGHRS and CDR2 YFSETQ. CDR3 loop: CASGTSPRGSSGNTIYF. CDR3 nucleotide sequence: TGCGCCAGTGGGACTTCTCCGCGGGGGAGCTCTGGAAACACCATATATTTT.

In its sample, this clone was seen once. The chain combines TRBV24-1 with TRBJ1-5, with unresolved D. Between the trimmed V and J ends, which lost 5 bases and 0 bases, there was a span of 7 bases. Germline V gene lookup returns CDR1 KGHDR and CDR2 SFDVKD. CDR3 size: 14 residues. CDR3 protein: CATSGAYSNQPQHF. CDR3 bases: TGTGCCACCAGTGGAGCTTATAGCAATCAGCCCCAGCATTTT.

The chain combines TRBV5-1 with TRBJ1-6, with TRBD1 as a possible D gene (5 bases). The ends were cut back, 4 bases at V and 2 bases at J, with 25 bases in the middle. The CDR3 loop spans 20 amino acids. Germline V gene lookup returns CDR1 SGHRS and CDR2 YFSETQ. CDR3 DNA sequence: TGCGCCAGCAGCCGAGGGGAGCGGGAGTACACCATCCCCTATAATTCACCCCTCCACTTT. Amino acids: CASSRGEREYTIPYNSPLHF.

The J gene is TRBJ2-1, the V gene TRBV5-4; 11 bases align to TRBD2. The CDR3 consists of 14 residues. Germline CDR1 SGHNT, CDR2 YYREEE (reference sequence). V gave up 1 base and J gave up 9 bases; unmatched junction bases: 3. The CDR3 coding sequence is TGTGCCAGCAGCTTGACTAGCGGGAGCACTGAGCAGTTCTTC. Translated: CASSLTSGSTEQFF.

This chain connects TRBV7-9 to TRBJ1-1, with TRBD1 identical over 9 bases. The length of the CDR3 is 14 residues. Germline V lookup: CDR1 SEHNR, CDR2 FQNEAQ (reference sequence). J was trimmed by 1 base and V by 4 bases; bases with no gene match: 1. The CDR3 here is CASSSGQGNTEAFF. The CDR3 nucleotides read TGTGCCAGCAGCTCGGGACAGGGGAACACTGAAGCTTTCTTT.

The chain links TRBV5-1 to TRBJ1-1; maybe TRBD1 (5 bases). Germline V gene sequence: CDR1 SGHRS, CDR2 YFSETQ. V was clipped by 4 bases and J by 1 base, with 11 bases between them. This CDR3 is 14 amino acids long. The CDR3 DNA follows: TGCGCCAGCAGCGATGGACAACCGAACACTGAAGCTTTCTTT. Residues: CASSDGQPNTEAFF.

The chain links TRBV27 to TRBJ1-4, with D unclear. The V and J ends lost 5 bases and 0 bases respectively, with 10 bases between them. There are 15 residues in the CDR3. Germline V gives CDR1 MNHEY, CDR2 SMNVEV (reference sequence). The CDR3 is CASSLRHATNEKLFF. CDR3 coding DNA: TGTGCCAGCAGTCTGAGACATGCAACTAATGAAAAACTGTTTTTT.

CDR3 bases: TGCGCCAGCAGCTCGTCAGGAAACTATGGCTACACCTTC. It codes for CASSSSGNYGYTF. The chain employs TRBV5-1 and TRBJ1-2, with unresolved D. The germline V and J ends were trimmed by 3 bases and 2 bases, with 8 bases remaining between them. The germline CDR1 and CDR2 sequences are SGHRS and YFSETQ. The CDR3 contains 13 residues.

The chain is built from TRBV7-3 and TRBJ2-2; D is unclear. Germline lookup yields CDR1 SGHTA and CDR2 FQGTGA. This CDR3 contains 16 residues. Trimming removed 5 bases from V and 0 bases from J, with 13 bases in between. The CDR3 DNA is TGTGCCAGCAGCCCCGTCGGCCCCACGAACACCGGGGAGCTGTTTTTT. Translation: CASSPVGPTNTGELFF.

The chain employs TRBV6-4 and TRBJ2-6; D is perhaps TRBD2 (5 bases). This CDR3 is 15 amino acids long. The V and J ends lost 5 bases and 0 bases respectively, with 8 bases between them. Per the germline V gene, CDR1 is MRHNA and CDR2 is SNTAGT. CDR3 residues: CASSLDFSGANVLTF. The CDR3 nucleotides read TGTGCCAGCAGTTTGGACTTCTCTGGGGCCAACGTCCTGACTTTC.

This rearrangement joins TRBV6-5 to TRBJ1-1; the D gene is possibly TRBD1 (5 bases). The V gene lost 8 bases and the J gene lost 10 bases, with 20 bases spanning the gap. Germline V gives CDR1 MNHEY, CDR2 SVGAGI. CDR3 size: 13 residues. CDR3 sequence reads: CASETGTGRGAFF. The CDR3 DNA is TGTGCCAGCGAAACCGGGACGGGCCGGGGAGCTTTCTTT.

The chain carries TRBV3-1 (or the pseudogene TRBV3-2) and TRBJ1-6; D remains unclear. This CDR3 comprises 15 residues. Trimming shortened V by 4 bases and J by 7 bases, and 14 bases separated the two germline ends. Germline V gene lookup returns CDR1 LGHDT and CDR2 YNNKEL (reference sequence). The CDR3: CASSRKDVRNSPLHF. As DNA, the CDR3 is TGTGCCAGCAGCCGTAAGGACGTTAGGAATTCACCCCTCCACTTT.